This T cell receptor beta chain was sequenced for a study of response to subunit inactivated influenza vaccine. TCRdb used MiXCR to reprocess the RT-PCR reads, holding one entry per CDR3 protein. The sample carries 550,000 to 800,000 distinct CDR3 sequences, around 13% recorded once. This clonotype was counted only a few times. This specimen was PBMCs from blood, taken 14 days before vaccination. This TCR was recovered from a man in his fifties or sixties who received an inactivated influenza vaccine.

The CDR3 DNA reads TGTGCCACCAAGATCGGTTGGACCGGGGAGCTGTTTTTT. Translation gives CATKIGWTGELFF. The chain carries TRBV12-3 or TRBV12-4 and TRBJ2-2; D ambiguous. The germline V and J ends were trimmed by 10 bases and 5 bases, with 14 bases remaining between them. CDR3 length: 13 residues.